The clone carrying this TCR beta chain was observed a few times. The data are from a study of blood T cells in healthy people across ages. The authors ran a second PCR of about 6 to 11 cycles using a sample-barcoded 5' primer and a J-beta primer mix. One entry per CDR3 protein, called by TCRdb with MiXCR from the 5' RACE reads. The sample consists of over 450,000 distinct CDR3 sequences, 24% of them appearing once. The CDR3 is 12 amino acids. Germline loops: CDR1 SGHNT, CDR2 YYREEE (reference sequence). This sample was also put to use in a study of T cells of mothers and their children. This second report adds: Barcodes for each sample and 2-4 random nucleotides were added by the M1S primer used in the second PCR. Overlap measured in related mother-child pairs was slightly, non-significantly higher than in unrelated pairs.

The source is a boy between 10 and 17 years old in good health. What was sequenced was blood. The rearrangement links TRBV5-4 to TRBJ2-5, with TRBD1 as a possible D gene (6 bases). With the DNA end fitting TRBJ2-7 better, the J assignment may be wrong. CDR3 sequence reads: CARTGNSYEQYF. The CDR3 DNA sequence: TGTGCCAGGACAGGCAACTCCTACGAGCAGTACTTC.